This T cell receptor (beta chain) comes out of a study of cytotoxic CD8 clonotypes in ibrutinib-treated CLL. TCRdb keeps only in-frame clones here, not all; method: immunoSEQ multiplex PCR. Found here are approximately 70,000 clones, over 75% of them singletons; the top ten hold 6% to 9%. Looked up from germline, CDR1 is GTSNPN and CDR2 is SVGIG (reference sequence). CDR3 length: 13 amino acids. Trimming removed 3 bases from V and 4 bases from J, with 10 bases in between. The sequencing used PBMCs, collected at disease progression, from a patient treated with ibrutinib. This sequence originates from a human donor with chronic lymphocytic leukemia. This chain uses TRBV30 with TRBJ1-3; no reliable D call. In DNA, the CDR3 is TGTGCCTGGAGGTGGGGAGCGGGAAACACCATATATTTT. Encoded protein: CAWRWGAGNTIYF.